Listed here are 20 T cell receptor beta chains from one sample, sequenced in a study of blood T cell repertoires in COVID-19. Produced via immunoSEQ multiplex PCR; TCRdb's table is partial and in-frame only. The profile shows 100,000 to 150,000 clones, approximately 90% of them singletons. The material sequenced was peripheral blood. These receptors were obtained from a man aged 65 to 85 with active COVID-19.

As for this clone: The same CDR3 also results from other DNA sequences found in this sample. J is TRBJ2-7 and V is TRBV28; perhaps TRBD1 as D (6 bases). CDR1 is MDHEN and CDR2 is SYDVKM in the germline V gene. The V gene lost 7 bases and the J gene lost 3 bases, with 7 bases spanning the gap. This CDR3 is built from 11 residues. CDR3: CASTRGYEQYF. Here the CDR3 DNA reads TGTGCCAGCACCAGGGGCTACGAGCAGTACTTC.

The rearrangement joins TRBV27 to TRBJ1-4; 7 nucleotides match TRBD1. The CDR3 is 15 residues long. J lost 3 bases, V lost 2 bases, and 3 bases had no gene match. Germline values: CDR1 MNHEY, CDR2 SMNVEV (reference sequence). CDR3 DNA: TGTGCCAGCAGTTTACGGGACAGCTCTAATGAAAAACTGTTTTTT. Translated, it gives CASSLRDSSNEKLFF.

This chain joins TRBV4-3 and TRBJ2-7; D gene uncertain. Germline V lookup: CDR1 LGHNA, CDR2 YSLEER. CDR3 length equals 13 residues. V lost 4 bases, J lost 3 bases, and 10 bases lay in between. CDR3 region: CASSPTRSYEQYF. CDR3 in DNA: TGCGCCAGCAGCCCCACCCGCAGCTACGAGCAGTACTTC.

The chain carries TRBV6-5 and TRBJ2-7; D uncertain. The CDR3 consists of 13 residues. The ends were cut back, 0 bases at V and 0 bases at J, with 3 bases in the middle. The germline V gene has CDR1 MNHEY and CDR2 SVGAGI. DNA of the CDR3: TGTGCCAGCAGTTACTCGGCCTCCTACGAGCAGTACTTC. Protein sequence: CASSYSASYEQYF.

The chain carries TRBV7-2 and TRBJ2-7; TRBD1 agrees at 11 bases. V lost 5 bases to trimming and J lost 4 bases; unmatched junction nucleotides: 10. The CDR3 runs to 16 residues. Germline V lookup: CDR1 SGHTA, CDR2 FQGNSA. The CDR3 loop reads CASSPVGTGGSYEQYF. DNA of the CDR3: TGTGCCAGCAGCCCCGTCGGGACAGGGGGTTCGTACGAGCAGTACTTC.

This clone was observed a single time. The rearrangement joins TRBV25-1 to TRBJ1-1; D is perhaps TRBD1 (6 bases). This CDR3 has 16 residues. The ends were cut back, 3 bases at V and 1 base at J, with 15 bases in the middle. Germline V gene sequence: CDR1 MGHDK, CDR2 SYGVNS. CDR3: CASSDIRPGANTEAFF. The CDR3 DNA is TGTGCCAGCAGTGACATTCGCCCAGGGGCGAACACTGAAGCTTTCTTT.

The chain employs TRBV28 and TRBJ2-7; 7 nucleotides line up with TRBD2. With 5 bases clipped from V and 5 bases from J, the junction kept 9 bases outside the gene matches. Germline CDR1 is MDHEN and CDR2 is SYDVKM. The CDR3 length is 14 residues. In DNA, the CDR3 is TGTGCCAGCAGTGAACCAGCCGGGAGGCACGAGCAGTACTTC. Translation: CASSEPAGRHEQYF.

This chain joins TRBV19 and TRBJ2-1, with TRBD2 matching 8 bases. The junction had 8 bases not matched to a gene; V was cut back by 5 bases and J by 8 bases. This CDR3 spans 14 amino acids. CDR1 and CDR2 (germline): LNHDA, SQIVND (reference sequence). The CDR3 reads CASSFTGTSHEQFF. The CDR3 DNA reads as TGTGCCAGTAGTTTTACCGGGACTAGTCATGAGCAGTTCTTC.

The chain couples TRBV12-3 or TRBV12-4 to TRBJ2-3; D may be TRBD1 (6 bases). Trimming removed 7 bases from V and 1 base from J, with 9 bases in between. There are 13 residues in the CDR3. The CDR3 sequence: CASMDSGTDTQYF. The CDR3 DNA is TGTGCCAGCATGGACAGCGGCACAGATACGCAGTATTTT.

The rearrangement joins TRBV7-2 to TRBJ2-1; possibly TRBD2 for D (6 bases). V was shortened by 5 bases and J by 6 bases, with 20 bases between the two germline ends. The CDR3 loop spans 16 amino acids. Germline V gives CDR1 SGHTA, CDR2 FQGNSA. CDR3 coding DNA: TGTGCCAGCAGCCCCCGTTCCGGGAGTGGGGTCAATGAGCAGTTCTTC. It is translated as CASSPRSGSGVNEQFF.

The rearrangement uses TRBV19 and TRBJ2-2; no clear D gene. Between the trimmed V and J ends, which lost 1 base and 7 bases, there was a span of 4 bases. The CDR3 is made up of 12 amino acids. Germline V gene sequence: CDR1 LNHDA, CDR2 SQIVND (reference sequence). The CDR3 DNA sequence: TGTGCCAGTAGTATAGTTTACGGGGAGCTGTTTTTT. It yields the protein CASSIVYGELFF.

The chain couples TRBV7-9 to TRBJ1-2; 12 bases map to TRBD1. The V and J ends lost 5 bases and 10 bases, in that order; junction bases with no gene match: 5. The CDR3 runs to 13 residues. Germline V CDR1 and CDR2: SEHNR, FQNEAQ (reference sequence). The CDR3: CASSTGQGANYTF. CDR3 nucleotides: TGTGCCAGCAGCACGGGACAGGGGGCGAACTACACCTTC. The variable domain in full, completed from reference TRBV7-9 and TRBJ1-2, reads DTGVSQNPRHKITKRGQNVTFRCDPISEHNRLYWYRQTLGQGPEFLTYFQNEAQLEKSRLLSDRFSAERPKGSFSTLEIQRTEQGDSAMYLCASSTGQGANYTFGSGTRLTVV.

The V and J genes are TRBV5-5 and TRBJ1-1; 7 bases match TRBD1. The V gene end was trimmed by 3 bases and the J gene end by 11 bases; junction bases not matched to a gene: 19. This CDR3 spans 16 amino acids. Germline loops: CDR1 SGHKS, CDR2 YYEKEE (reference sequence). CDR3 DNA: TGTGCCAGCAGCTGGCTCCGGGACAGCCTTACCAATGGCGCTTTCTTT. It translates to CASSWLRDSLTNGAFF.

V is TRBV5-5 and J is TRBJ2-7; possibly TRBD2 for D (6 bases). From germline, CDR1 is SGHKS and CDR2 YYEKEE (reference sequence). Between the trimmed V and J ends, which lost 4 bases and 3 bases, there was a span of 20 bases. The CDR3 extends over 16 amino acids. The CDR3 loop reads CASSPRRAPDHYEQYF. CDR3 DNA: TGTGCCAGCAGCCCCAGGAGGGCTCCCGACCACTACGAGCAGTACTTC.

This clone appeared once. The chain has TRBV6-1 and TRBJ1-1; TRBD1 agrees at 10 bases. The V segment lost 4 bases and the J segment 7 bases; nucleotides outside the gene matches: 12. The CDR3 spans 16 residues. Germline values: CDR1 MNHNS, CDR2 SASEGT. The CDR3 spells CASSAMDRGSGIEAFF. CDR3 nucleotides: TGTGCCAGCAGTGCAATGGACAGGGGGAGCGGAATTGAAGCTTTCTTT.

The chain uses TRBV11-2 and TRBJ1-4; 7 nucleotides match TRBD1. The J segment lost 8 bases and the V segment lost 5 bases, leaving 8 bases of the junction unmatched. Germline lookup yields CDR1 SGHAT and CDR2 FQNNGV. The CDR3 is 14 residues long. CDR3 region: CASSLQGWPEKLFF. In DNA, the CDR3 is TGTGCCAGCAGCCTACAGGGGTGGCCCGAAAAACTGTTTTTT.

The gene calls are TRBV5-1 and TRBJ2-3, with TRBD2 matching over 7 bases. The length of the CDR3 is 16 residues. Trimming at V came to 0 bases and at J to 6 bases, leaving 10 bases not matched to a gene. Germline V gene data show CDR1 as SGHRS and CDR2 as YFSETQ. In DNA, the CDR3 is TGCGCCAGCAGCTTGGAAGGCGCGGGAGCTTGGGATACGCAGTATTTT. Residues: CASSLEGAGAWDTQYF.

This sequence joins TRBV19 and TRBJ1-6; TRBD1 matches at 7 bases. Trimming at V came to 7 bases and at J to 10 bases, leaving 4 bases not matched to a gene. Per germline, CDR1 LNHDA and CDR2 SQIVND (reference sequence). The CDR3 length is 12 residues. The CDR3 here is CASKTGQSPLHF. The CDR3 bases are TGTGCCAGTAAGACAGGGCAATCACCCCTCCACTTT. Together with reference TRBV19 and TRBJ1-6, the CDR3 gives the full variable domain: DGGITQSPKYLFRKEGQNVTLSCEQNLNHDAMYWYRQDPGQGLRLIYYSQIVNDFQKGDIAEGYSVSREKKESFPLTVTSAQKNPTAFYLCASKTGQSPLHFGNGTRLTVT.

J is TRBJ1-5 and V is TRBV12-3 or TRBV12-4; D possibly corresponds to TRBD1 (5 bases). The CDR3 has 13 amino acids. Trimming pared 5 bases from V and 8 bases from J, leaving 13 bases between. CDR3 sequence reads: CASSRQIREPQHF. DNA of the CDR3: TGTGCCAGCAGTAGACAGATTCGGGAGCCCCAGCATTTT.

The chain links TRBV7-9 to TRBJ2-7; TRBD1 is a possible D gene (6 bases). V lost 5 bases, J lost 1 base, and 12 bases lay in between. The CDR3 is made up of 14 amino acids. Per germline, CDR1 SEHNR and CDR2 FQNEAQ (reference sequence). The CDR3 bases are TGTGCCAGCAGCCCCCTCCAGGGGTCCTACGAGCAGTACTTC. Translated: CASSPLQGSYEQYF.